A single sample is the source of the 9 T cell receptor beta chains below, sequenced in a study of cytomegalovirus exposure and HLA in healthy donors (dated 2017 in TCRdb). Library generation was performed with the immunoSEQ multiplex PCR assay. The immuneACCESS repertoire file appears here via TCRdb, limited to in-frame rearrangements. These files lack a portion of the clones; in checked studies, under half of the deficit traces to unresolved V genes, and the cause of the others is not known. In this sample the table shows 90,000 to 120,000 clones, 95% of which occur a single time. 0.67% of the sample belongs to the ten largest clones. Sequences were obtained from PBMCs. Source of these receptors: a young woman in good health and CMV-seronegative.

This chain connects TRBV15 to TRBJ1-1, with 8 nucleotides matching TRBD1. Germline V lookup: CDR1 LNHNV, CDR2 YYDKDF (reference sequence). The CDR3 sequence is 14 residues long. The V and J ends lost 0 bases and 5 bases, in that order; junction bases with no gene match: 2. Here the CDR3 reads CATSREDRDTEAFF. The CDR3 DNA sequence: TGTGCCACCAGCAGAGAGGACAGGGATACTGAAGCTTTCTTT.

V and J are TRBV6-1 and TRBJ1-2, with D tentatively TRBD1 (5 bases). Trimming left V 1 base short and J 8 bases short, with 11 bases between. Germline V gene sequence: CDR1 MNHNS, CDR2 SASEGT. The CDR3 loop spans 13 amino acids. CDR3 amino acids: CASSEGGRDGYTF. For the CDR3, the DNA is TGTGCCAGCAGTGAAGGGGGGAGGGACGGCTACACCTTC.

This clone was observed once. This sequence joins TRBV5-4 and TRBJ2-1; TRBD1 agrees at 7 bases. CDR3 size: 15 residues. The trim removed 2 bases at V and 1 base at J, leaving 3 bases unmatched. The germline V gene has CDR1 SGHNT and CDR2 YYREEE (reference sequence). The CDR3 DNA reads TGTGCCAGCAGCTTCGACAGGGCATCCTACAATGAGCAGTTCTTC. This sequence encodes CASSFDRASYNEQFF.

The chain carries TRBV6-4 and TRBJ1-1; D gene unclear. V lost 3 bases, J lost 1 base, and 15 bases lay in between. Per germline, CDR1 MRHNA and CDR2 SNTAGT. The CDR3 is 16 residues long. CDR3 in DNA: TGTGCCAGCAGTGATTTAAAAGACATTAGGAACACTGAAGCTTTCTTT. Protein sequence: CASSDLKDIRNTEAFF.

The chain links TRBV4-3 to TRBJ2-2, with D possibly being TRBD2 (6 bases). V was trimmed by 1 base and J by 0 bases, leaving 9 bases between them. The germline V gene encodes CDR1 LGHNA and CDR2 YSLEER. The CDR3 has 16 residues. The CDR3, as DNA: TGCGCCAGCAGCCAAGTTACGGGGGCGAACACCGGGGAGCTGTTTTTT. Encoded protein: CASSQVTGANTGELFF.

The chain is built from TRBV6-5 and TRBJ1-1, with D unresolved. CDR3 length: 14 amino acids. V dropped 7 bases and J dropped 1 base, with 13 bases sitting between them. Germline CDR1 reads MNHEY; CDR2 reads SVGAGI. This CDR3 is CASKKGGKNTEAFF. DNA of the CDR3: TGTGCCAGCAAGAAAGGCGGTAAGAACACTGAAGCTTTCTTT.

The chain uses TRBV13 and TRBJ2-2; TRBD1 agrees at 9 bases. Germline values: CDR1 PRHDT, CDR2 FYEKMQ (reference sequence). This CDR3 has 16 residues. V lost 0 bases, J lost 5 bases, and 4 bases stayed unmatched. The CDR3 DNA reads TGTGCCAGCAGCTTAGGAAGGGACAGGGAAACCGGGGAGCTGTTTTTT. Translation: CASSLGRDRETGELFF.

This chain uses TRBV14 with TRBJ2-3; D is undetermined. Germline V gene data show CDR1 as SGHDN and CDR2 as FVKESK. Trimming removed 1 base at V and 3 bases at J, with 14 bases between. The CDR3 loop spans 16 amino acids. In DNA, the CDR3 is TGTGCCAGCAGCCAAGCTCCTATCACTGGTACAGATACGCAGTATTTT. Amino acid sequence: CASSQAPITGTDTQYF.

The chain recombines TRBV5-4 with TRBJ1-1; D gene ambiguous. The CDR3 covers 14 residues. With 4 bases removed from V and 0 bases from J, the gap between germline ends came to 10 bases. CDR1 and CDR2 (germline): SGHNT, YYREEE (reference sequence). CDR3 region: CASSPRGLNTEAFF. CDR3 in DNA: TGTGCCAGCAGCCCCCGCGGTTTGAACACTGAAGCTTTCTTT. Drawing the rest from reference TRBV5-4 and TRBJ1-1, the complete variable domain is ETGVTQSPTHLIKTRGQQVTLRCSSQSGHNTVSWYQQALGQGPQFIFQYYREEENGRGNFPPRFSGLQFPNYSSELNVNALELDDSALYLCASSPRGLNTEAFFGQGTRLTVV.